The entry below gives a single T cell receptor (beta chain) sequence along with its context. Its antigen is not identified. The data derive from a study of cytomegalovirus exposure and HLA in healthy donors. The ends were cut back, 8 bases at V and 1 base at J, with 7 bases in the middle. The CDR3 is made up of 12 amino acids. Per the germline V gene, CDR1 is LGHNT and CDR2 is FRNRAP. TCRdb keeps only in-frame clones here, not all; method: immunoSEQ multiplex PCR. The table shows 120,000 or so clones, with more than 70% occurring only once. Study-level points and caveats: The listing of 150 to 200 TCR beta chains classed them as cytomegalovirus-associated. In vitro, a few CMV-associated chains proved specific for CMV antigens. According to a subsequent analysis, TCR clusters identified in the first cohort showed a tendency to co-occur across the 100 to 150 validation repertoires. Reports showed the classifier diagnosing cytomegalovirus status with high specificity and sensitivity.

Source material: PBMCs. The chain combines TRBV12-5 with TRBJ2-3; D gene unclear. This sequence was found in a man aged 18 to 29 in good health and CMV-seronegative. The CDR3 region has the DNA TGTGCTAGTTATCGTGGCACAGATACGCAGTATTTT. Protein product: CASYRGTDTQYF.